The 17 T cell receptor beta chains reported below all come from one sample, sequenced in a study of graft-versus-host responses after intestinal transplantation. Method: immunoSEQ multiplex PCR; TCRdb's copy keeps in-frame clones and lacks some. The data contain approximately 13,000 clones, more than 85% of them singletons. Sequenced here: PBMCs, sampled about 34 months after intestinal transplantation. These receptors all come from a human patient who received an intestinal transplant, so some T cells may come from the graft donor.

The chain is built from TRBV10-3 and TRBJ2-7; D perhaps matches TRBD2 (6 bases). The germline V gene encodes CDR1 ENHRY and CDR2 SYGVKD. The CDR3 is 15 amino acids. Trimming took off 5 bases at V and 3 bases at J, with 17 bases between the two ends. CDR3 protein: CAISPSGGVVYEQYF. The CDR3 bases are TGTGCCATCAGTCCCTCGGGCGGGGTAGTCTACGAGCAGTACTTC.

This clone was seen a handful of times. This chain's CDR3 is CSVEDGAEAFF. The CDR3, as DNA: TGCAGCGTTGAAGATGGTGCTGAAGCTTTCTTT. This chain uses TRBV29-1 with TRBJ1-1; D is unclear. In germline, CDR1 is SQVTM, CDR2 ANQGSEA. This CDR3 is built from 11 residues. Trimming removed 0 bases from V and 6 bases from J, with 5 bases in between.

The chain uses TRBV10-3 and TRBJ1-2, with D possibly TRBD1 on 5 matching bases. CDR3 size: 16 residues. Trimming removed 3 bases at V and 2 bases at J, with 16 bases between. Looked up from germline, CDR1 is ENHRY and CDR2 is SYGVKD. Here the CDR3 DNA reads TGTGCCATCAGTGATGTGGAGGGGCCGGGGAACTATGGCTACACCTTC. Translation gives CAISDVEGPGNYGYTF.

J is TRBJ2-6 and V is TRBV5-8; a possible D gene is TRBD1 (6 bases). The V gene lost 4 bases and the J gene lost 0 bases, with 14 bases spanning the gap. CDR3 size: 17 residues. The V gene's germline CDR1 is SGHTS and CDR2 YDEGEE. CDR3 in DNA: TGTGCCAGCAGCCCTGGACAGTTATCCTCTGGGGCCAACGTCCTGACTTTC. Amino acid sequence: CASSPGQLSSGANVLTF.

The genes are TRBV5-4 and TRBJ1-1; maybe TRBD1 (6 bases). Between the trimmed V and J ends, which lost 1 base and 4 bases, there was a span of 8 bases. The CDR3 extends over 13 amino acids. Per the germline V gene, CDR1 is SGHNT and CDR2 is YYREEE (reference sequence). Here the CDR3 DNA reads TGTGCCAGCAGCTTGACGGGGGCCACTGAAGCTTTCTTT. Translating it yields CASSLTGATEAFF. The full variable domain, rest sourced from reference TRBV5-4 and TRBJ1-1, is ETGVTQSPTHLIKTRGQQVTLRCSSQSGHNTVSWYQQALGQGPQFIFQYYREEENGRGNFPPRFSGLQFPNYSSELNVNALELDDSALYLCASSLTGATEAFFGQGTRLTVV.

The chain recombines TRBV6-1 with TRBJ2-7; D is possibly TRBD1 (6 bases). Trimming cost V 5 bases and J 3 bases, with 17 bases left between them. Germline V gene lookup returns CDR1 MNHNS and CDR2 SASEGT. CDR3 length: 15 amino acids. The CDR3 loop reads CASSPQGYVFYEQYF. CDR3 nucleotides: TGTGCCAGCAGTCCACAGGGTTATGTTTTCTACGAGCAGTACTTC.

This clone appeared a single time. The CDR3, as DNA: TGTGCCAGCAGTGAACGGGGCAGGGGAGGGTATAATTCACCCCTCCACTTT. It is translated as CASSERGRGGYNSPLHF. The chain joins TRBV25-1 to TRBJ1-6, with D possibly TRBD1 on 6 matching bases. Trimming cost V 2 bases and J 4 bases, with 15 bases left between them. CDR3 length: 17 amino acids. Germline values: CDR1 MGHDK, CDR2 SYGVNS.

CDR3 sequence: CAGQPGAHNSPLHF. The CDR3 DNA is TGTGCCGGACAGCCGGGCGCTCATAATTCACCCCTCCACTTT. This chain links TRBV7-9 with TRBJ1-6; the D gene is possibly TRBD1 (6 bases). CDR3 length equals 14 residues. CDR1 and CDR2 (germline): SEHNR, FQNEAQ (reference sequence). The V and J ends lost 11 bases and 5 bases respectively, with 16 bases between them.

The gene calls are TRBV9 and TRBJ2-2, with no clear D. Germline lookup yields CDR1 SGDLS and CDR2 YYNGEE. V was cut by 0 bases and J by 6 bases, with 9 bases left in between. The CDR3 has 14 amino acids. This chain's CDR3 is CASSVAASSGELFF. The CDR3 DNA is TGTGCCAGCAGCGTAGCGGCCTCGTCCGGGGAGCTGTTTTTT. Variable domain in full (rest from reference TRBV9 and TRBJ2-2): DSGVTQTPKHLITATGQRVTLRCSPRSGDLSVYWYQQSLDQGLQFLIQYYNGEERAKGNILERFSAQQFPDLHSELNLSSLELGDSALYFCASSVAASSGELFFGEGSRLTVL.

The J gene is TRBJ1-5, the V gene TRBV19; D is perhaps TRBD1 (5 bases). This CDR3 comprises 15 residues. The V gene lost 6 bases and the J gene lost 7 bases, with 19 bases spanning the gap. CDR1 and CDR2 (germline): LNHDA, SQIVND (reference sequence). The CDR3 reads CASRPHGGVGQPQHF. CDR3 nucleotides: TGTGCCAGTAGGCCGCACGGGGGGGTGGGGCAGCCCCAGCATTTT. The full variable domain, its missing parts supplied by reference TRBV19 and TRBJ1-5, is DGGITQSPKYLFRKEGQNVTLSCEQNLNHDAMYWYRQDPGQGLRLIYYSQIVNDFQKGDIAEGYSVSREKKESFPLTVTSAQKNPTAFYLCASRPHGGVGQPQHFGDGTRLSIL.

The rearrangement uses TRBV18 and TRBJ2-2; perhaps TRBD2 as D (6 bases). V lost 3 bases and J lost 4, with 9 bases in between. Per the germline V gene, CDR1 is KGHSH and CDR2 is LQKENI. CDR3 length: 14 amino acids. CDR3 bases: TGTGCCAGCTCACCGGAGGGGACCACCGGGGAGCTGTTTTTT. Translating gives CASSPEGTTGELFF.

The chain links TRBV9 to TRBJ1-1; 11 nucleotides align to TRBD1. Unmatched junction bases numbered 7, after V lost 3 bases and J lost 0 bases. From germline, CDR1 is SGDLS and CDR2 YYNGEE. The CDR3 has 17 residues. The CDR3 sequence is CASSEGDRGTMNTEAFF. The CDR3 nucleotides read TGTGCCAGCAGCGAGGGGGACAGGGGGACGATGAACACTGAAGCTTTCTTT.

The V gene is TRBV6-1, the J gene TRBJ2-7; D not certain. With 1 base removed from V and 0 bases from J, the gap between germline ends came to 10 bases. The CDR3 sequence is 15 residues long. Germline V gene sequence: CDR1 MNHNS, CDR2 SASEGT. This CDR3 reads CASSEELRSSYEQYF. Here the CDR3 DNA reads TGTGCCAGCAGTGAAGAGTTGCGGAGCTCCTACGAGCAGTACTTC.

The chain has TRBV6-5 and TRBJ2-7, with 9 bases lining up with TRBD2. This CDR3 is built from 15 residues. CDR1 is MNHEY, CDR2 SVGAGI, per germline. V gave up 6 bases and J gave up 0 bases; unmatched junction bases: 6. The CDR3: CASSRSGGNSYEQYF. The CDR3 coding sequence is TGTGCCAGCAGCAGAAGCGGGGGGAACTCCTACGAGCAGTACTTC.

This chain joins TRBV2 and TRBJ1-4, with D possibly being TRBD1 (5 bases). The CDR3 has 16 residues. The ends were cut back, 5 bases at V and 7 bases at J, with 20 bases in the middle. Germline-derived CDR1 and CDR2 are SNHLY and FYNNEI. CDR3 protein: CASSSGPRVIGEKLFF. The CDR3 DNA follows: TGTGCCAGCAGTTCGGGCCCCAGGGTTATCGGTGAAAAACTGTTTTTT.

The rearrangement uses TRBV2 and TRBJ1-5; possible D gene TRBD1, 5 bases. CDR1 SNHLY and CDR2 FYNNEI come from the germline V gene. The V end was cut by 6 bases, the J end by 3 bases, with 9 bases between. The CDR3 is made up of 13 amino acids. The CDR3 protein is CASSRVDNQPQHF. Written as DNA, the CDR3 is TGTGCCAGCAGCAGGGTCGACAATCAGCCCCAGCATTTT.

This chain links TRBV27 with TRBJ1-3, with TRBD1 matching over 7 bases. The CDR3 has 15 residues. Germline V gene lookup returns CDR1 MNHEY and CDR2 SMNVEV (reference sequence). V shed 6 bases, J shed 0 bases, and the junction held 5 bases outside the gene matches. The CDR3 region is CASSPTGFSGNTIYF. CDR3 nucleotide sequence: TGTGCCAGCAGCCCGACAGGGTTCTCTGGAAACACCATATATTTT.